These 31 T cell receptor beta chains came from one sample sequenced in a study of blood T cell repertoires in COVID-19. Assay: immunoSEQ multiplex PCR; the TCRdb copy retains only in-frame clones and omits some. The table includes approximately 90,000 clones, 84% detected once. The sequencing input was peripheral blood. The origin of the receptors is a man aged 55 to 70 with acute or convalescent COVID-19.

The rearrangement uses TRBV6-5 and TRBJ1-3; D possibly corresponds to TRBD1 (6 bases). With 6 bases removed from V and 0 bases from J, the gap between germline ends came to 9 bases. This CDR3 has 14 amino acids. Germline V gene data show CDR1 as MNHEY and CDR2 as SVGAGI. For the CDR3, the DNA is TGTGCCAGCAGAACAGGGAGCTCTGGAAACACCATATATTTT. Protein product: CASRTGSSGNTIYF.

This rearrangement joins TRBV15 to TRBJ2-2, with 9 positions matching TRBD1. CDR1 and CDR2 from the germline V gene are LNHNV and YYDKDF (reference sequence). There are 15 residues in the CDR3. After removal of 3 bases from V and 6 bases from J, the junction contained 5 bases not matched to a gene. The CDR3 spells CATSRTGGLAGELFF. CDR3 bases: TGTGCCACCAGCAGGACAGGGGGGCTCGCCGGGGAGCTGTTTTTT.

The chain is built from TRBV2 and TRBJ1-5, with 7 bases fitting TRBD1. The germline CDR1 and CDR2 sequences are SNHLY and FYNNEI. The J segment lost 8 bases and the V segment lost 6 bases, leaving 10 bases of the junction unmatched. The CDR3 runs to 14 residues. CDR3 DNA sequence: TGTGCCAGCAGGCTCCAGGGGGGTGGGGAGCCCCAGCATTTT. Translated, it gives CASRLQGGGEPQHF.

V gene TRBV7-3 combines with J gene TRBJ1-2; D may be TRBD1 (5 bases). The CDR3 has 14 amino acids. Germline loops: CDR1 SGHTA, CDR2 FQGTGA. V lost 0 bases, J lost 4 bases, and 9 bases lay in between. The CDR3 DNA sequence: TGTGCCAGCAGCTTAACGAAGGACATCTATGGCTACACCTTC. This gives the protein CASSLTKDIYGYTF.

This clone appeared once. The V call is TRBV6-5, the J call TRBJ2-4; D possibly corresponds to TRBD2 (5 bases). The germline V and J ends were trimmed by 6 bases and 5 bases, with 11 bases remaining between them. The CDR3 is 13 amino acids. Germline-derived CDR1 and CDR2 are MNHEY and SVGAGI. CDR3 in amino acids: CASSRGPQNIQYF. The CDR3 DNA reads as TGTGCCAGCAGCCGAGGGCCCCAAAACATTCAGTACTTC.

The rearrangement joins TRBV11-2 to TRBJ2-1; TRBD2 aligns across 13 bases. The length of the CDR3 is 15 residues. Germline V gene sequence: CDR1 SGHAT, CDR2 FQNNGV. V lost 5 bases to trimming and J lost 9 bases; unmatched junction nucleotides: 7. CDR3 coding DNA: TGTGCCAGCAGCACTAGCGGGGGGGCGGTCGTTGAGCAGTTCTTC. This gives the protein CASSTSGGAVVEQFF.

V gene TRBV7-2 combines with J gene TRBJ2-3; tentatively, D is TRBD2 (6 bases). Germline values: CDR1 SGHTA, CDR2 FQGNSA. The V end was cut by 7 bases, the J end by 6 bases, with 8 bases between. The CDR3 is 11 residues long. The DNA of the CDR3 is TGTGCCAGCACCGCGGGGGATACGCAGTATTTT. Translating it yields CASTAGDTQYF.

This clone was seen a handful of times. The J gene is TRBJ2-7, the V gene TRBV27, with 12 bases matching TRBD2. CDR3 size: 16 residues. Trimming at V came to 6 bases and at J to 6 bases, leaving 12 bases not matched to a gene. CDR1 and CDR2 (germline): MNHEY, SMNVEV (reference sequence). For the CDR3, the DNA is TGTGCCAGCAGGCCCCTTACTAGCGGGGGGCTTTCCGAGCAGTACTTC. As protein: CASRPLTSGGLSEQYF.

This chain joins TRBV10-2 and TRBJ2-3, with D perhaps TRBD1 (6 bases). Germline-derived CDR1 and CDR2 are WSHSY and SAAADI. There are 17 residues in the CDR3. The V and J ends lost 6 bases and 2 bases respectively, with 21 bases between them. CDR3 amino acids: CASRSPPGQRSTDTQYF. CDR3 coding DNA: TGCGCCAGCAGGTCTCCCCCTGGACAGCGGTCCACAGATACGCAGTATTTT.

The chain is built from TRBV6-2 or TRBV6-3 and TRBJ1-2; a possible D gene is TRBD1 (5 bases). The V gene's germline CDR1 is MNHEY and CDR2 SVGEGT. Deletions cut 0 bases from V and 4 bases from J, with 21 bases between. This CDR3 is built from 18 residues. The CDR3 bases are TGTGCCAGCAGTTACTCGTCTCAGGGCCAAGCCCCCAGCTATGGCTACACCTTC. Protein: CASSYSSQGQAPSYGYTF.

This chain joins TRBV5-4 and TRBJ2-1; a weak D match, TRBD1 (6 bases). CDR3 length equals 16 residues. In germline, CDR1 is SGHNT, CDR2 YYREEE (reference sequence). Trimming stripped 0 bases from V and 4 bases from J, with 14 bases between. The CDR3 loop is CASSLVPGVSYNEQFF. The CDR3 region has the DNA TGTGCCAGCAGCTTGGTTCCAGGGGTGTCTTACAATGAGCAGTTCTTC.

The chain has TRBV15 and TRBJ2-3; 7 bases are shared with TRBD1. V trimming: 3 bases; J trimming: 2 bases; junction bases outside the gene matches: 11. The CDR3 consists of 17 residues. Germline loops: CDR1 LNHNV, CDR2 YYDKDF (reference sequence). For the CDR3, the DNA is TGTGCCACCAGCAGGGAACCGGGACAGATCTACACAGATACGCAGTATTTT. Amino acid sequence: CATSREPGQIYTDTQYF.

The rearrangement uses TRBV29-1 and TRBJ1-1; D remains ambiguous. CDR1 and CDR2 (germline): SQVTM, ANQGSEA. This CDR3 region has 11 residues. The V end was cut by 3 bases, the J end by 10 bases, with 12 bases between. DNA for the CDR3: TGCAGCGTTGACCGGGTAGAGAGAGCTTTCTTT. It translates to CSVDRVERAFF.

CDR3 in amino acids: CASSLDGQGYNGYTF. The DNA of the CDR3 is TGTGCCAGCAGCTTAGATGGACAGGGATATAATGGCTACACCTTC. The rearrangement uses TRBV7-6 and TRBJ1-2; 8 nucleotides match TRBD1. The CDR3 is 15 amino acids. Looked up from germline, CDR1 is SGHVS and CDR2 is FNYEAQ. V lost 1 base to trimming and J lost 6 bases; unmatched junction nucleotides: 7. The full variable domain, rest sourced from reference TRBV7-6 and TRBJ1-2, is GAGVSQSPRYKVTKRGQDVALRCDPISGHVSLYWYRQALGQGPEFLTYFNYEAQQDKSGLPNDRFSAERPEGSISTLTIQRTEQRDSAMYRCASSLDGQGYNGYTFGSGTRLTVV.

This clone showed up just a few times. The V call is TRBV21-1, the J call TRBJ1-1; the table assigns TRBD1, which was not confirmed against the DNA. TRBV21-1 is tagged as a pseudogene. The CDR3 consists of 18 residues. CDR3: CASRAHNDRGEENTEAFF. Written as DNA, the CDR3 is TGTGCCAGCAGGGCTCATAATGACAGGGGCGAGGAAAACACTGAAGCTTTCTTT.

The table lists this clone with a few counts. The gene calls are TRBV5-6 and TRBJ1-1; possible D gene TRBD1, 5 bases. The CDR3 consists of 13 residues. The germline V gene encodes CDR1 SGHDT and CDR2 YYEEEE. Trimming cost V 0 bases and J 8 bases, with 11 bases left between them. CDR3 in amino acids: CASSLDSRAEAFF. CDR3 coding DNA: TGTGCCAGCAGCTTGGATTCCAGGGCGGAAGCTTTCTTT. The full variable domain, rest sourced from reference TRBV5-6 and TRBJ1-1, is DAGVTQSPTHLIKTRGQQVTLRCSPKSGHDTVSWYQQALGQGPQFIFQYYEEEERQRGNFPDRFSGHQFPNYSSELNVNALLLGDSALYLCASSLDSRAEAFFGQGTRLTVV.

The V and J genes are TRBV2 and TRBJ2-7; 8 nucleotides line up with TRBD1. The V gene's germline CDR1 is SNHLY and CDR2 FYNNEI. The CDR3 loop spans 12 amino acids. Trimming cost V 4 bases and J 9 bases; bases outside gene matches: 5. DNA of the CDR3: TGTGCCAGCAGTGGGACAGGGACGGCGCAGTACGTC. Protein: CASSGTGTAQYV.

The J gene is TRBJ2-2, the V gene TRBV28, with 8 bases identical to TRBD1. CDR1 and CDR2 (germline): MDHEN, SYDVKM. The CDR3 runs to 15 residues. J lost 4 bases, V lost 8 bases, and 9 bases had no gene match. Here the CDR3 DNA reads TGTGCCAGCTGGGCTGACAGGGGTGGCACCGGGGAGCTGTTTTTT. This gives the protein CASWADRGGTGELFF.

The chain combines TRBV3-1 (or the pseudogene TRBV3-2) with TRBJ2-1, with 10 nucleotides matching TRBD2. CDR3 length: 16 residues. The junction had 8 bases not matched to a gene; V was cut back by 4 bases and J by 5 bases. The germline V gene has CDR1 LGHDT and CDR2 YNNKEL (reference sequence). CDR3 sequence: CASSRSSGGTNNEQFF. The CDR3 nucleotides read TGTGCCAGCAGCCGAAGTAGCGGGGGGACGAACAATGAGCAGTTCTTC.

This clone was seen a handful of times. This chain uses TRBV6-5 with TRBJ1-1; D is perhaps TRBD1 (6 bases). The CDR3 sequence is 15 residues long. Germline V gives CDR1 MNHEY, CDR2 SVGAGI. The V gene lost 6 bases and the J gene lost 3 bases, with 17 bases spanning the gap. CDR3 protein: CASRPSQGWDTEAFF. DNA for the CDR3: TGTGCCAGCAGGCCATCACAGGGCTGGGACACTGAAGCTTTCTTT.

The rearrangement links TRBV19 to TRBJ1-5, with D hard to call. Trimming pared 6 bases from V and 4 bases from J, leaving 19 bases between. The CDR3 covers 16 residues. From germline, CDR1 is LNHDA and CDR2 SQIVND (reference sequence). CDR3 nucleotide sequence: TGTGCCAGTAGAGACCTCGGGTTTGTGAGAAATCAGCCCCAGCATTTT. It encodes CASRDLGFVRNQPQHF. The variable domain in full, with the rest retrieved from reference TRBV19 and TRBJ1-5, is DGGITQSPKYLFRKEGQNVTLSCEQNLNHDAMYWYRQDPGQGLRLIYYSQIVNDFQKGDIAEGYSVSREKKESFPLTVTSAQKNPTAFYLCASRDLGFVRNQPQHFGDGTRLSIL.

The chain combines TRBV16 with TRBJ1-6; maybe TRBD1 (6 bases). Germline lookup yields CDR1 KGHSY and CDR2 FQNENV. This CDR3 contains 18 residues. Trimming took off 4 bases at V and 7 bases at J, with 23 bases between the two ends. This chain's CDR3 is CASSPQASTGSRNSPLHF. The CDR3 DNA reads as TGTGCCAGCAGCCCCCAAGCCTCAACAGGGAGCAGAAATTCACCCCTCCACTTT.

The CDR3 region is CASSPGTRTYQETQYF. In nucleotides, the CDR3 is TGTGCCAGCAGCCCTGGGACTAGAACGTACCAAGAGACCCAGTACTTC. V usage is TRBV7-7 and J usage is TRBJ2-5, with 8 nucleotides matching TRBD2. In germline, CDR1 is SSHAT, CDR2 FNYEAQ (reference sequence). V lost 5 bases, J lost 0 bases, and 8 bases stayed unmatched. The CDR3 is 16 residues long.

This rearrangement joins TRBV5-4 to TRBJ1-1; D remains ambiguous. The CDR3 extends over 12 amino acids. The V gene's germline CDR1 is SGHNT and CDR2 YYREEE (reference sequence). V dropped 1 base and J dropped 5 bases, with 6 bases sitting between them. The CDR3 bases are TGTGCCAGCAGCTTGTCAGGAACTGAAGCTTTCTTT. It yields the protein CASSLSGTEAFF. The full variable domain, completed using reference TRBV5-4 and TRBJ1-1, is ETGVTQSPTHLIKTRGQQVTLRCSSQSGHNTVSWYQQALGQGPQFIFQYYREEENGRGNFPPRFSGLQFPNYSSELNVNALELDDSALYLCASSLSGTEAFFGQGTRLTVV.

The chain links TRBV5-1 to TRBJ1-2; the D gene is possibly TRBD1 (5 bases). The CDR3 contains 14 residues. Germline assignment: CDR1 SGHRS and CDR2 YFSETQ. Trimming took 0 bases from V and 9 from J, leaving 15 bases between them. The chain's CDR3 is CASSLVGYGGSYTF. CDR3 DNA sequence: TGCGCCAGCAGCTTGGTAGGATACGGGGGTAGCTACACCTTC.

This chain connects TRBV14 to TRBJ2-5; D call uncertain. Germline CDR1 is SGHDN and CDR2 is FVKESK. The CDR3 has 15 residues. The germline V and J ends were trimmed by 0 bases and 5 bases, with 13 bases remaining between them. The DNA of the CDR3 is TGTGCCAGCAGCCAAGATAATCTAGGTTCCGAGACCCAGTACTTC. Its protein product is CASSQDNLGSETQYF.

The V call is TRBV2, the J call TRBJ1-5; unclear D gene. The CDR3 spans 13 residues. CDR1 is SNHLY and CDR2 is FYNNEI in the germline V gene. Trimming took off 2 bases at V and 7 bases at J, with 9 bases between the two ends. The CDR3 spells CASSERGVQPQHF. The CDR3 DNA sequence: TGTGCCAGCAGTGAACGGGGAGTCCAGCCCCAGCATTTT.

J is TRBJ2-7 and V is TRBV10-3, with TRBD2 matching 8 bases. V was pared by 6 bases and J by 3 bases, with 10 bases of the junction left unmatched. The CDR3 contains 15 residues. Germline CDR1 and CDR2: ENHRY and SYGVKD. CDR3 sequence: CAISRGLVGSYEQYF. CDR3 nucleotide sequence: TGTGCCATCAGCCGGGGACTAGTGGGGAGCTACGAGCAGTACTTC.

This clone was seen just once. CDR3 DNA sequence: TGTGCCACCAGCAGAGTAGCAAACACTGAAGCTTTCTTT. Encoded protein: CATSRVANTEAFF. The gene calls are TRBV15 and TRBJ1-1; D not resolved. Per germline, CDR1 LNHNV and CDR2 YYDKDF (reference sequence). Trimming stripped 1 base from V and 2 bases from J, with 5 bases between. This CDR3 spans 13 amino acids.

J is TRBJ1-1 and V is TRBV7-9; D uncertain. V lost 5 bases, J lost 1 base, and 14 bases lay in between. Germline CDR1 is SEHNR and CDR2 is FQNEAQ (reference sequence). The CDR3 is made up of 15 amino acids. Written as DNA, the CDR3 is TGTGCCAGCAGCCAGAAGACCTTAGCGAACACTGAAGCTTTCTTT. Its protein product is CASSQKTLANTEAFF.

The V and J genes are TRBV18 and TRBJ2-1; TRBD2 matches 15 bases. The CDR3 totals 17 residues. CDR1 and CDR2 from the germline V gene are KGHSH and LQKENI. The trim removed 3 bases at V and 5 bases at J, leaving 5 bases unmatched. CDR3 sequence (DNA): TGTGCCAGCTCACCGGCCGGACTAGCGGGGGGGAACAATGAGCAGTTCTTC. Translating it yields CASSPAGLAGGNNEQFF.